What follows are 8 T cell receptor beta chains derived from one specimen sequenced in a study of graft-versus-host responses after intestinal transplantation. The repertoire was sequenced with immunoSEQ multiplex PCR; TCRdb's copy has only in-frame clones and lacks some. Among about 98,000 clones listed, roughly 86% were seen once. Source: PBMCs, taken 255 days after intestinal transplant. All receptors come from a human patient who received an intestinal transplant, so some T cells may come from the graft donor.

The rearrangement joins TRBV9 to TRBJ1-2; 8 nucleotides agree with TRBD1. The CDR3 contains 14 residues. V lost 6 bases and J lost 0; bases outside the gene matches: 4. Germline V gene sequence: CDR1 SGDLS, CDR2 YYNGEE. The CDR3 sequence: CASTQGAANYGYTF. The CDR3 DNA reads TGTGCCAGCACCCAGGGGGCGGCTAACTATGGCTACACCTTC.

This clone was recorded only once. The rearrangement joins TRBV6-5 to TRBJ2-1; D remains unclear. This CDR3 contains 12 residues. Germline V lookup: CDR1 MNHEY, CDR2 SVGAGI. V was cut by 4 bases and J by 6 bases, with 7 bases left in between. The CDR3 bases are TGTGCCAGCAGTTTAGGGTCCAATGAGCAGTTCTTC. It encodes CASSLGSNEQFF.

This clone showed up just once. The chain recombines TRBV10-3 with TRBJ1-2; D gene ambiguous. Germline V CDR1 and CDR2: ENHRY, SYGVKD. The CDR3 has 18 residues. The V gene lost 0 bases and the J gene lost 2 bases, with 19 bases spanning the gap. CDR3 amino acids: CAISESRVGPLANYGYTF. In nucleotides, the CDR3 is TGTGCCATCAGTGAGTCGAGAGTCGGGCCCTTGGCCAACTATGGCTACACCTTC.

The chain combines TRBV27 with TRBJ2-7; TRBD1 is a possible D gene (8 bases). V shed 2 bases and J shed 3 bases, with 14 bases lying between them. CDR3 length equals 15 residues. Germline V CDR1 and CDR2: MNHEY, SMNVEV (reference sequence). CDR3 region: CASSLRGGTGYEQYF. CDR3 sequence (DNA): TGTGCCAGCAGTTTACGGGGAGGGACAGGCTACGAGCAGTACTTC.

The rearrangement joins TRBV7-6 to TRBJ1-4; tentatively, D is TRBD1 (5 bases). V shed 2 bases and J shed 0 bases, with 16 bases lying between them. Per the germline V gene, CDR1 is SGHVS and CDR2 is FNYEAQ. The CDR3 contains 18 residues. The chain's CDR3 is CASSLYPPTVTTNEKLFF. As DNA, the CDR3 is TGTGCCAGCAGCTTATACCCGCCGACAGTGACAACTAATGAAAAACTGTTTTTT.

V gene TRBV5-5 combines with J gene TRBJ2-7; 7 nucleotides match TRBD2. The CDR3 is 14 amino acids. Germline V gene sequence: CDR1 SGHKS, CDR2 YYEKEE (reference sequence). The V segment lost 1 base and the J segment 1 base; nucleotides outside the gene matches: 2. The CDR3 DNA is TGTGCCAGCAGCTTGTCGGGGGGTTCCTACGAGCAGTACTTC. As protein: CASSLSGGSYEQYF.

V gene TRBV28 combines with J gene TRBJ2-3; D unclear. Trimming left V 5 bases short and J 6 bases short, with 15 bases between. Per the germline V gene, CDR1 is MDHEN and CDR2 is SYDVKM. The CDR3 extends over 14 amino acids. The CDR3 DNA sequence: TGTGCCAGCAGTGCGACTGCTGTCGTGGATACGCAGTATTTT. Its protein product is CASSATAVVDTQYF.

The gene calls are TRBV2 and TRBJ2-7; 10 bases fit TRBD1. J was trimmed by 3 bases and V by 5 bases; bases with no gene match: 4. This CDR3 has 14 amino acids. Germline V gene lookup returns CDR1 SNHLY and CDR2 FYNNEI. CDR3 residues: CASSIGDRGYEQYF. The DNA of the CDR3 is TGTGCCAGCAGTATTGGGGACAGGGGCTACGAGCAGTACTTC.